Following are 7 T cell receptor beta chains from one sample sequenced in a study of T cell responses to AZD1222 COVID-19 vaccine (dated by TCRdb to the early 2020s). Sample time point, as interpreted from the label and publication: about 28 days (+/-7) after the second vaccine dose. The treatment or condition label on this specimen signifies: meningococcal conjugate vaccine given as trial control. Library prep was done by the immunoSEQ multiplex PCR assay. The clones in this table, taken by TCRdb from immuneACCESS, are in-frame only. Not every clone is retained; where verified, under half of the shortfall comes from an unresolved V gene, and the cause of the rest is unknown. The sample table shows over 100,000 clones, and about 89% are seen once. The ten largest clonotypes hold 3.3% of the sample. The sample here was peripheral blood, taken 28 days after the second dose of the MenACWY control vaccine. These receptors were taken from an adult who received the MenACWY meningococcal vaccine as a control.

V and J are TRBV19 and TRBJ1-1; the D is unclear. V lost 2 bases and J 2 bases, leaving 6 bases between the germline ends. The germline CDR1 and CDR2 sequences are LNHDA and SQIVND (reference sequence). The CDR3 spans 13 residues. The CDR3 protein is CASSITENTEAFF. CDR3 nucleotide sequence: TGTGCCAGTAGTATAACAGAAAACACTGAAGCTTTCTTT.

This sequence joins TRBV19 and TRBJ1-5; D is possibly TRBD1 (5 bases). The germline V gene encodes CDR1 LNHDA and CDR2 SQIVND (reference sequence). The CDR3 consists of 15 residues. Trimming left V 0 bases short and J 3 bases short, with 9 bases between. The CDR3 here is CASSIERTPNQPQHF. The CDR3 DNA reads TGTGCCAGTAGTATAGAAAGGACACCCAATCAGCCCCAGCATTTT.

The V and J genes are TRBV19 and TRBJ1-4; D call uncertain. CDR1 and CDR2 from the germline V gene are LNHDA and SQIVND (reference sequence). Trimming pared 7 bases from V and 0 bases from J, leaving 9 bases between. The CDR3 runs 14 residues. The CDR3 sequence: CASKTVATNEKLFF. The CDR3 DNA sequence: TGTGCCAGTAAGACTGTTGCAACTAATGAAAAACTGTTTTTT.

The rearrangement joins TRBV19 to TRBJ2-4; the match to TRBD2 covers 13 bases. With V trimmed by 6 bases and J by 0 bases, 2 bases remained unmatched. Germline CDR1 reads LNHDA; CDR2 reads SQIVND (reference sequence). The CDR3 sequence is 16 residues long. The CDR3 DNA reads as TGTGCCAGTAGGGGACTAGCGGGGTCAGCCAAAAACATTCAGTACTTC. This codes for CASRGLAGSAKNIQYF.

The chain uses TRBV5-4 and TRBJ2-1; 8 nucleotides match TRBD2. The V gene end was trimmed by 6 bases and the J gene end by 2 bases; junction bases not matched to a gene: 4. CDR3 length: 14 amino acids. CDR1 and CDR2 from the germline V gene are SGHNT and YYREEE (reference sequence). CDR3 in DNA: TGTGCCAGCAAGCCGGGGGGGACCTACAATGAGCAGTTCTTC. Amino acids: CASKPGGTYNEQFF. Drawing the rest from reference TRBV5-4 and TRBJ2-1, the complete variable domain is ETGVTQSPTHLIKTRGQQVTLRCSSQSGHNTVSWYQQALGQGPQFIFQYYREEENGRGNFPPRFSGLQFPNYSSELNVNALELDDSALYLCASKPGGTYNEQFFGPGTRLTVL.

The genes are TRBV4-2 and TRBJ1-2; a possible D gene is TRBD1 (6 bases). Per the germline V gene, CDR1 is LGHNA and CDR2 is YNFKEQ. This CDR3 contains 15 residues. Trimming cost V 0 bases and J 4 bases, with 12 bases left between them. The CDR3 sequence is CASSQDRGQPYGYTF. The CDR3 region has the DNA TGTGCCAGCAGCCAAGATCGTGGACAGCCCTATGGCTACACCTTC.

J is TRBJ1-4 and V is TRBV4-2; a weak D match, TRBD1 (5 bases). Germline CDR1 is LGHNA and CDR2 is YNFKEQ. Trimming stripped 0 bases from V and 5 bases from J, with 13 bases between. This CDR3 is 16 amino acids long. This CDR3 is CASSQELGEGNEKLFF. The CDR3 coding sequence is TGTGCCAGCAGCCAAGAACTAGGGGAGGGGAATGAAAAACTGTTTTTT.